What follows are 10 T cell receptor beta chains derived from one specimen sequenced in a study of T cell changes during pregnancy in multiple sclerosis. Clones were read by immunoSEQ multiplex PCR, and TCRdb kept only the in-frame ones, dropping some. The sample shows about 85,000 clones, just over 90% of them seen only once. Source: peripheral blood, taken in the first trimester of pregnancy. These receptors originate from a female donor with multiple sclerosis, enrolled in a pregnancy study.

The J gene is TRBJ2-1, the V gene TRBV11-3, with TRBD1 matching over 8 bases. Germline V CDR1 and CDR2: SGHNT, YENEEA. V shed 1 base, J shed 3 bases, and the junction held 8 bases outside the gene matches. There are 17 residues in the CDR3. CDR3 sequence: CASSLVRRDRYYNEQFF. In DNA, the CDR3 is TGTGCCAGCAGCTTAGTCCGGCGGGACAGGTACTACAATGAGCAGTTCTTC.

This chain joins TRBV7-8 and TRBJ2-1, with a weak D call TRBD2 (6 bases). CDR1 and CDR2 from the germline V gene are SGHVS and FQNEAQ. Trimming stripped 1 base from V and 4 bases from J, with 17 bases between. The CDR3 runs 17 residues. The CDR3 loop is CASSLGASAKPYNEQFF. For the CDR3, the DNA is TGTGCCAGCAGCTTAGGGGCTAGCGCGAAACCTTACAATGAGCAGTTCTTC.

This clone was seen only once. The genes are TRBV19 and TRBJ2-5; 8 bases are a match to TRBD1. There are 14 residues in the CDR3. The ends lost 6 bases at V and 4 bases at J; junction bases unmatched: 7. In germline, CDR1 is LNHDA, CDR2 SQIVND (reference sequence). CDR3 region: CASRRTGLLETQYF. The CDR3 coding sequence is TGTGCCAGTAGGAGGACAGGGCTCCTAGAGACCCAGTACTTC.

This rearrangement joins TRBV27 to TRBJ2-1; the match to TRBD2 covers 11 bases. The CDR3 is made up of 16 amino acids. Germline lookup yields CDR1 MNHEY and CDR2 SMNVEV (reference sequence). J gave up 9 bases and V 5 bases, and 12 bases lay outside the gene matches. The CDR3 loop is CASSPQGLAVRREQFF. CDR3 DNA: TGTGCCAGCAGTCCTCAGGGACTAGCGGTGAGGCGTGAGCAGTTCTTC.

The chain employs TRBV18 and TRBJ2-3, with D perhaps matching TRBD1 (5 bases). Germline V gene sequence: CDR1 KGHSH, CDR2 LQKENI. V gave up 1 base and J gave up 4 bases, with 15 bases separating them. The CDR3 length is 16 residues. DNA for the CDR3: TGTGCCAGCTCACCACTATCCCAGGGTTCTCCAGATACGCAGTATTTT. Its protein product is CASSPLSQGSPDTQYF.

V is TRBV30 and J is TRBJ2-7; 7 bases agree with TRBD1. The CDR3 sequence is 12 residues long. V shed 3 bases and J 5 bases; nucleotides not matched to a gene: 4. CDR1 and CDR2 (germline): GTSNPN, SVGIG (reference sequence). The CDR3 sequence: CAWSLTGDEQYF. In DNA, the CDR3 is TGTGCCTGGAGCCTTACAGGGGACGAGCAGTACTTC.

This chain connects TRBV19 to TRBJ1-4; 7 nucleotides align to TRBD1. Unmatched junction bases numbered 4, after V lost 1 base and J lost 8 bases. Germline V gene lookup returns CDR1 LNHDA and CDR2 SQIVND (reference sequence). The CDR3 is made up of 14 amino acids. This chain's CDR3 is CASSIGQGREKLFF. The CDR3 bases are TGTGCCAGTAGTATAGGACAGGGAAGAGAAAAACTGTTTTTT.

This clone has a handful of counts. The chain is built from TRBV4-1 and TRBJ1-4, with D maybe TRBD1 (6 bases). V lost 4 bases and J 5 bases, leaving 14 bases between the germline ends. The CDR3 has 15 residues. The V gene's germline CDR1 is MGHRA and CDR2 YSYEKL. The CDR3 DNA sequence: TGCGCCAGCAGCCCTTTACAGGGATTGAATGAAAAACTGTTTTTT. Protein: CASSPLQGLNEKLFF.

The sample holds one count of this clone. J is TRBJ1-6 and V is TRBV6-5; D possibly corresponds to TRBD1 (5 bases). The CDR3 consists of 14 residues. CDR1 and CDR2 (germline): MNHEY, SVGAGI. Trimming stripped 2 bases from V and 8 bases from J, with 10 bases between. CDR3: CASSYGGFDSPLHF. The CDR3 DNA is TGTGCCAGCAGTTACGGGGGGTTTGATTCACCCCTCCACTTT.

This clone was picked up a small number of times. This rearrangement joins TRBV7-2 to TRBJ2-7, with 7 bases aligning to TRBD2. This CDR3 has 14 residues. J lost 5 bases, V lost 3 bases, and 7 bases had no gene match. Germline V gives CDR1 SGHTA, CDR2 FQGNSA. CDR3 residues: CASSLGGWAHEQYF. The CDR3 bases are TGTGCCAGCAGCTTGGGAGGGTGGGCCCACGAGCAGTACTTC.